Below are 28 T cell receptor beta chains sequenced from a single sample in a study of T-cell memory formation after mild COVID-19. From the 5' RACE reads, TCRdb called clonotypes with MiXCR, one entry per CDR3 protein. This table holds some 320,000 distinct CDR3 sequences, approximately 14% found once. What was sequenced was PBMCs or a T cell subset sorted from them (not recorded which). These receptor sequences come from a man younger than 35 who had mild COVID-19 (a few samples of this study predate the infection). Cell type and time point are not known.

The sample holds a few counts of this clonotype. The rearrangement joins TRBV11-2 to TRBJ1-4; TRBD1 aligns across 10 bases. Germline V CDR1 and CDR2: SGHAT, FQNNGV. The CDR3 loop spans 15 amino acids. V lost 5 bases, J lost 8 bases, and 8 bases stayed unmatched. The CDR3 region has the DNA TGTGCCAGCAGCCCAGGGACAGGGGTGGTCGAAAAACTGTTTTTT. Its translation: CASSPGTGVVEKLFF.

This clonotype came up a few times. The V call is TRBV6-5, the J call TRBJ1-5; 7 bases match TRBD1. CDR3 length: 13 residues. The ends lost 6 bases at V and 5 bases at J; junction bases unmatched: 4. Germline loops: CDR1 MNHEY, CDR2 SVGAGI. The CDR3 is CASSTGTDQPQHF. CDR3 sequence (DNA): TGTGCCAGCAGCACCGGGACAGATCAGCCCCAGCATTTT.

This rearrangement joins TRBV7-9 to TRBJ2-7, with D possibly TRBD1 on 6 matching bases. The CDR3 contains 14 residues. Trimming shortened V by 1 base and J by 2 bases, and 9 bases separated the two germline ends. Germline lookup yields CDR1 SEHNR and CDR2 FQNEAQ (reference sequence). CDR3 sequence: CASSLVDRTYEQYF. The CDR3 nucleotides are TGTGCCAGCAGCTTAGTAGACAGGACCTACGAGCAGTACTTC.

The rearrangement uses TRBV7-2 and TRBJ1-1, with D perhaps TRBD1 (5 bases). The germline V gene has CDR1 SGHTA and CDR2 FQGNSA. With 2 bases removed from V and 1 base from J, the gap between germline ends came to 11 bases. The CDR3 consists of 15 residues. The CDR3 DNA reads TGTGCCAGCAGCTTATTTGCAGGGACGAACACTGAAGCTTTCTTT. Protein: CASSLFAGTNTEAFF.

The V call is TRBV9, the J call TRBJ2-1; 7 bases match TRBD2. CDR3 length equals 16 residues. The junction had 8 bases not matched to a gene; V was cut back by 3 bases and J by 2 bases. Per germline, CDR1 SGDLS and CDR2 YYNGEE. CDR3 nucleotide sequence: TGTGCCAGCAGCGCCGGGACGGGACTACCCTACAATGAGCAGTTCTTC. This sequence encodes CASSAGTGLPYNEQFF. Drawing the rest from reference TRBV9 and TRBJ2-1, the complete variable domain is DSGVTQTPKHLITATGQRVTLRCSPRSGDLSVYWYQQSLDQGLQFLIQYYNGEERAKGNILERFSAQQFPDLHSELNLSSLELGDSALYFCASSAGTGLPYNEQFFGPGTRLTVL.

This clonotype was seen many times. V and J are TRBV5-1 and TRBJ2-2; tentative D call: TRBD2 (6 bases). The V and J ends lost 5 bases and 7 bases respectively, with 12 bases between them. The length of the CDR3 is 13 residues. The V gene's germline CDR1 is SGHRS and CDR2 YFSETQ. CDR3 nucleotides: TGCGCCAGCAGGGAGGGGTCTTACGGGGAGCTGTTTTTT. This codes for CASREGSYGELFF.

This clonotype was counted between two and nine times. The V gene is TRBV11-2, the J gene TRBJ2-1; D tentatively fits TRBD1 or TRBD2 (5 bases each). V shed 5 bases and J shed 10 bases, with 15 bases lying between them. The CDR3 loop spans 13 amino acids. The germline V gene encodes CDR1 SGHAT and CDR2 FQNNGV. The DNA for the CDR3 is TGTGCCAGCAGCCCGGGACCGCCTCGGGAGCAGTTCTTC. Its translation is CASSPGPPREQFF.

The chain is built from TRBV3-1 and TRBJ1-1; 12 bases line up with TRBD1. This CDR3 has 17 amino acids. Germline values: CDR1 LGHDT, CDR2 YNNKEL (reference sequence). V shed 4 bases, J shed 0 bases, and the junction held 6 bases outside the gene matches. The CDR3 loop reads CASSLPGQGAVNTEAFF. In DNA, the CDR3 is TGTGCCAGCAGCCTTCCGGGACAGGGGGCGGTGAACACTGAAGCTTTCTTT.

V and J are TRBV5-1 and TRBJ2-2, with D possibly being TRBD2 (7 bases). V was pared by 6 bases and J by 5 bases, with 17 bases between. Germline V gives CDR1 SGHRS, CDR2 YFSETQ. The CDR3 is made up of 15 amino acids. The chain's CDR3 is CASNRGASSTGELFF. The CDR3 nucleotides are TGCGCCAGCAACCGGGGGGCGAGTTCTACCGGGGAGCTGTTTTTT.

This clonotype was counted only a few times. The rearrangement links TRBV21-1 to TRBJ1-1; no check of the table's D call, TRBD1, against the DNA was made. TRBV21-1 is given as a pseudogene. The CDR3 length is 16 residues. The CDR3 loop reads CASSKGGQGGNTEAFF. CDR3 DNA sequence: TGTGCCAGCAGCAAAGGAGGACAGGGCGGGAACACTGAAGCTTTCTTT.

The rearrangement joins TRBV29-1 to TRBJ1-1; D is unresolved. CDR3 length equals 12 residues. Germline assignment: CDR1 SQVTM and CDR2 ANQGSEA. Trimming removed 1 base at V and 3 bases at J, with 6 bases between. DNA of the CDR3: TGCAGCGTTGAAGTAGTGGACACTGAAGCTTTCTTT. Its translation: CSVEVVDTEAFF.

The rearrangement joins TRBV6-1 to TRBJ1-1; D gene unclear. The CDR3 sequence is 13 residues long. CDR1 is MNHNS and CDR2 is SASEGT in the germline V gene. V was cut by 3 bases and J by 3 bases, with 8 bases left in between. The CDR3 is CASSDPWDTEAFF. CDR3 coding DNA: TGTGCCAGCAGTGATCCTTGGGACACTGAAGCTTTCTTT.

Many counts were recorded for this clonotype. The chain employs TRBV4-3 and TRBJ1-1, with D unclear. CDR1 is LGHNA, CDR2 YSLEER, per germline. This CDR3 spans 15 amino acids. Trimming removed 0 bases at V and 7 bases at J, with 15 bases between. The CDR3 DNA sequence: TGCGCCAGCAGCCAAGATATTTCTGGGAGCAGTGAAGCTTTCTTT. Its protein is CASSQDISGSSEAFF.

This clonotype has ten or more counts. The CDR3 is CASSWGQQNEQFF. The CDR3, as DNA: TGTGCCAGCTCGTGGGGACAGCAGAATGAGCAGTTCTTC. The gene calls are TRBV18 and TRBJ2-1, with 7 positions matching TRBD1. V was pared by 6 bases and J by 7 bases, with 6 bases of the junction left unmatched. Germline-derived CDR1 and CDR2 are KGHSH and LQKENI. This CDR3 spans 13 amino acids.

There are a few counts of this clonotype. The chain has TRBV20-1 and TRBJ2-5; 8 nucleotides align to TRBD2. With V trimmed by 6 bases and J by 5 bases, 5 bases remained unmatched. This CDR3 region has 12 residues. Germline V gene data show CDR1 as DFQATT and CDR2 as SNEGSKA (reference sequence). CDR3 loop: CSASRGGETQYF. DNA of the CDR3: TGCAGTGCCTCACGCGGGGGGGAGACCCAGTACTTC.

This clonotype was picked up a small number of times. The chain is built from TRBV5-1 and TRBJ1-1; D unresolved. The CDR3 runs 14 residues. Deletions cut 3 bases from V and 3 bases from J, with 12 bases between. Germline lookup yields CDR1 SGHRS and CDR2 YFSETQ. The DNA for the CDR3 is TGCGCCAGCAGCTACGCCGGCGGGGACACTGAAGCTTTCTTT. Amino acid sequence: CASSYAGGDTEAFF.

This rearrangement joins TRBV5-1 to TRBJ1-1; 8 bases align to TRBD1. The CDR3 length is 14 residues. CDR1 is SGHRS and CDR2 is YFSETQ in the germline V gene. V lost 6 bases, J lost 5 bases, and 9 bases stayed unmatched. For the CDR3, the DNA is TGCGCCAGCATGGGACCGGGGACAGGTACTGAAGCTTTCTTT. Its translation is CASMGPGTGTEAFF.

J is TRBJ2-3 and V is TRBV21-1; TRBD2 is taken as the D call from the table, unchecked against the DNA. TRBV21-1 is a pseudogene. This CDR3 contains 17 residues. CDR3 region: CASSKRAWGVSTDTQYF. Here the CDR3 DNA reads TGTGCCAGCAGCAAAAGGGCCTGGGGGGTGAGCACAGATACGCAGTATTTT.

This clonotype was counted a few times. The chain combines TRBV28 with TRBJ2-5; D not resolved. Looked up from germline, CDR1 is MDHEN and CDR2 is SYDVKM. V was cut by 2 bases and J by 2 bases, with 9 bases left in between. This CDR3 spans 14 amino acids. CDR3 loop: CASSLRTLQETQYF. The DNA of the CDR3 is TGTGCCAGCAGTTTACGGACGCTGCAAGAGACCCAGTACTTC.

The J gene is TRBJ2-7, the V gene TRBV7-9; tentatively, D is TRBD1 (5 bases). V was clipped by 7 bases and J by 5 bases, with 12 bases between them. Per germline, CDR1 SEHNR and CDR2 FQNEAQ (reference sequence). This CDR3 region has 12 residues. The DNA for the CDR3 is TGTGCCAGCACCGATGCAGGGAACGAGCAGTACGTC. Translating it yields CASTDAGNEQYV.

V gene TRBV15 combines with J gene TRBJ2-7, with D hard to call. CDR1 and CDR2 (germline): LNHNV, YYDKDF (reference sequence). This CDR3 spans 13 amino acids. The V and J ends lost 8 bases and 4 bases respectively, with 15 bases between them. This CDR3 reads CATSHDVGYEQYF. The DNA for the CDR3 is TGTGCCACCTCACATGACGTTGGGTACGAGCAGTACTTC.

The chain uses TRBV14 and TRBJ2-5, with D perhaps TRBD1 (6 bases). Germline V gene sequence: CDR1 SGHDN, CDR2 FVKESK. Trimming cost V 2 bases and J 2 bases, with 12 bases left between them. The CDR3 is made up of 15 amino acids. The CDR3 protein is CASSQTSTGQETQYF. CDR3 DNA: TGTGCCAGCAGCCAAACCTCGACAGGTCAAGAGACCCAGTACTTC. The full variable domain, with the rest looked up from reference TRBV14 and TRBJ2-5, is EAGVTQFPSHSVIEKGQTVTLRCDPISGHDNLYWYRRVMGKEIKFLLHFVKESKQDESGMPNNRFLAERTGGTYSTLKVQPAELEDSGVYFCASSQTSTGQETQYFGPGTRLLVL.

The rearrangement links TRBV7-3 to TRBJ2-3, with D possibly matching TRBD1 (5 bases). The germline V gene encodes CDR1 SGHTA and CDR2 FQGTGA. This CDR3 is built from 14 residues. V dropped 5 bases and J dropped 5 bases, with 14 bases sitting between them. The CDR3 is CASSTNPGLDTQYF. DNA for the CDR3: TGTGCCAGCAGCACCAACCCAGGGTTAGATACGCAGTATTTT.

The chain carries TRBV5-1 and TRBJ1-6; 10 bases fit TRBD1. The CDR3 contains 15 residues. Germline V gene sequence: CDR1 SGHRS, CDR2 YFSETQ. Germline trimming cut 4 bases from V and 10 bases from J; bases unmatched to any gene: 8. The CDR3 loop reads CASSPDRGTQSPLHF. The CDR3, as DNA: TGCGCCAGCAGCCCGGACAGGGGGACACAGTCACCCCTCCACTTT.

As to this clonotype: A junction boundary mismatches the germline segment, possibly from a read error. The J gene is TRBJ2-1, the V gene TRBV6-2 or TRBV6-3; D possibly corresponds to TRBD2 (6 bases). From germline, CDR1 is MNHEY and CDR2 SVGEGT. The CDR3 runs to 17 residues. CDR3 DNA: TGTGCCAGCAGTAACTCCCCGTTCCGGCGGGGTCACAATGAGCAGTTCTTC. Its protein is CASSNSPFRRGHNEQFF.

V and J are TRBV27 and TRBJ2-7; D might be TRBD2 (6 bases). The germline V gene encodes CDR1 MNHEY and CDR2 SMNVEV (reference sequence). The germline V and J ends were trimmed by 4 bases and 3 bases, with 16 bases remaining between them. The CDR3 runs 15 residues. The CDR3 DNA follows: TGTGCCAGCAGTTCGGGACCTCCGGAGGGCTACGAGCAGTACTTC. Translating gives CASSSGPPEGYEQYF.

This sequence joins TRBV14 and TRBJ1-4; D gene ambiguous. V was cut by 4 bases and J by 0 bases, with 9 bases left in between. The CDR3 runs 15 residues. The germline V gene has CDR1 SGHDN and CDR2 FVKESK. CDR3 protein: CASSRGRATNEKLFF. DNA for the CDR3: TGTGCCAGCAGCCGAGGACGCGCAACTAATGAAAAACTGTTTTTT.

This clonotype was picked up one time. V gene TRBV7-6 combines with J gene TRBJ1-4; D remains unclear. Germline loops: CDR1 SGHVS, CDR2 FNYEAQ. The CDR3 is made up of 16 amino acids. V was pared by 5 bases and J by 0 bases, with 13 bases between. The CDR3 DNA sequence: TGTGCCAGCAGCCTGGTGGCGACGGCAACTAATGAAAAACTGTTTTTT. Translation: CASSLVATATNEKLFF.